Only a few counts were recorded for the clone carrying this T cell receptor beta chain. Its target is not known. The germline V gene encodes CDR1 ENHRY and CDR2 SYGVKD. The CDR3 sequence is 16 residues long. The V gene end was trimmed by 3 bases and the J gene end by 5 bases; junction bases not matched to a gene: 6. The 5'RACE template-switching step produced TCR cDNA and added a universal primer site and UMIs. TCRdb re-called the 5' RACE reads with MiXCR, one entry per CDR3 protein. This table has 620,000 or so distinct CDR3 sequences, about a sixth appearing once. The data were taken from a study of T cells after yellow fever vaccination. General study findings and limits: The booster saw the reappearance of most primary-vaccination clones (roughly 96% CD4, 88% CD8). One caveat is that FACS-sorted repertoires could contain abundant clonotypes contaminating from the bulk population.

The sequence derives from a man aged 18 to 35 who received the YFV17D yellow fever vaccine. Material: PBMCs, obtained 5 days after the first yellow fever vaccination. The chain links TRBV10-3 to TRBJ1-6; 8 bases fit TRBD1. The CDR3 is CAISDQGASNNSPLHF. CDR3 nucleotides: TGTGCCATCAGTGACCAGGGGGCATCGAATAATTCACCCCTCCACTTT.